This TCR beta chain was recovered during a study of early T cells in non-severe SARS-CoV-2 infection (dated by TCRdb to the early 2020s). In terms of the full investigation: TCR sequencing used bulk RNA from unsorted whole blood, so alpha and beta chains could not be paired. Here is what the overall study found, with its caveats: VDJdb matching was skewed toward anti-spike CD8 responses and likely underestimated virus-specific expansions by missing private and CD4 specificities.

Trimming removed 7 bases from V and 8 bases from J; the gene matches leave 6 bases unexplained. The CDR3 spans 13 residues, from the cysteine through the phenylalanine. Here the CDR3 DNA is all that survives: 39 bases in frame from base 1. The CDR1 and CDR2 encoded by the germline V gene are ENHRY and SYGVKD. The protocol used for the library was 5' RACE. Sequencing was carried out with a NextSeq 500. In the TCR library protocol, unique molecular identifiers were attached to individual cDNA molecules to correct for PCR bias and sequencing error. Sequencing covered both TCR alpha and beta chains, and within each sample the abundances of alpha and beta sequences were tightly co-correlated. As for the original processing: Decombinator V4 was used to perform V gene, J gene and CDR3 annotation of TCR sequences. Expanded TCRs were defined as changing significantly between any two time points under a Poisson model with p below 0.0001. TCR abundances were normalised to the total number of TCRs sequenced per sample and were expressed as counts per million. TRAV1-2 paired with TRAJ12, TRAJ20 or TRAJ33 defined MAIT TCRs, while TRAV10 paired with TRAJ18 defined iNKT TCRs. VDJdb, accessed on 1 November 2021, was searched for TCRs annotated for CMV, EBV and SARS-CoV-2, and TCRs annotated for more than one antigen were excluded. TCRdb passed the public sequencing reads through fastp at Q25 and MiXCR, retaining productive beta sequences. Merged by CDR3 protein, the rows form single entries marked with the most common genes and DNA. TCRdb's processing, not the authors', yielded these V and J calls. For this sample there are under 100,000 distinct CDR3 sequences; around 13% appear just once. Of the sample, about 1.5% falls within the top ten clones.

This clonotype was seen more than once but under ten times. Its antigen is still unknown. No per-base quality is available; no much larger clone lies one base away. A case-control design nested within a healthcare worker cohort in London, UK, was used, with weekly nasopharyngeal swab PCR tests and blood sampling performed. Healthcare workers were recruited during the week of the UK lockdown, between 23 and 31 March 2020, and followed weekly for up to about 15 weeks. Sequencing used whole blood. The chain joins TRBV10-3 to TRBJ2-1, with TRBD1 identical over 9 junction bases. The sequence was collected from an adult who was a healthcare worker with PCR-confirmed SARS-CoV-2 infection or an uninfected control (not recorded which). CDR3 sequence: CAINRGLVDEQFF. The DNA is TGTGCCATCAACAGGGGGCTTGTAGATGAGCAGTTCTTC.